The entry that follows covers one TCR beta chain sequence. Its antigen is unknown. The data derive from a study of T cell responses to AZD1222 COVID-19 vaccine. Findings and limits, study-wide: Spike-wide coverage was observed for vaccine-associated CD4 TCRs, with dominant responses at 160-218 and 743-854.

Germline V lookup: CDR1 KGHSH, CDR2 LQKENI. The CDR3 sequence is 14 residues long. Trimming removed 3 bases from V and 5 bases from J, with 10 bases in between. The method was immunoSEQ multiplex PCR; TCRdb's version includes in-frame clones alone and lacks a portion of them. The repertoire includes about 140,000 clones, approximately 90% of them detected once, and approximately 2.8% sits in the top ten. This specimen consisted of peripheral blood, obtained 28 days after the second AZD1222 dose. The receptor's source is an adult who received the AZD1222 COVID-19 vaccine. The V gene is TRBV18, the J gene TRBJ1-4, with D hard to call. The CDR3 DNA sequence: TGTGCCAGCTCACCGCGAGGGCAGAATGAAAAACTGTTTTTT. Translating gives CASSPRGQNEKLFF. The full variable domain, rest sourced from reference TRBV18 and TRBJ1-4, is NAGVMQNPRHLVRRRGQEARLRCSPMKGHSHVYWYRQLPEEGLKFMVYLQKENIIDESGMPKERFSAEFPKEGPSILRIQQVVRGDSAAYFCASSPRGQNEKLFFGSGTQLSVL.